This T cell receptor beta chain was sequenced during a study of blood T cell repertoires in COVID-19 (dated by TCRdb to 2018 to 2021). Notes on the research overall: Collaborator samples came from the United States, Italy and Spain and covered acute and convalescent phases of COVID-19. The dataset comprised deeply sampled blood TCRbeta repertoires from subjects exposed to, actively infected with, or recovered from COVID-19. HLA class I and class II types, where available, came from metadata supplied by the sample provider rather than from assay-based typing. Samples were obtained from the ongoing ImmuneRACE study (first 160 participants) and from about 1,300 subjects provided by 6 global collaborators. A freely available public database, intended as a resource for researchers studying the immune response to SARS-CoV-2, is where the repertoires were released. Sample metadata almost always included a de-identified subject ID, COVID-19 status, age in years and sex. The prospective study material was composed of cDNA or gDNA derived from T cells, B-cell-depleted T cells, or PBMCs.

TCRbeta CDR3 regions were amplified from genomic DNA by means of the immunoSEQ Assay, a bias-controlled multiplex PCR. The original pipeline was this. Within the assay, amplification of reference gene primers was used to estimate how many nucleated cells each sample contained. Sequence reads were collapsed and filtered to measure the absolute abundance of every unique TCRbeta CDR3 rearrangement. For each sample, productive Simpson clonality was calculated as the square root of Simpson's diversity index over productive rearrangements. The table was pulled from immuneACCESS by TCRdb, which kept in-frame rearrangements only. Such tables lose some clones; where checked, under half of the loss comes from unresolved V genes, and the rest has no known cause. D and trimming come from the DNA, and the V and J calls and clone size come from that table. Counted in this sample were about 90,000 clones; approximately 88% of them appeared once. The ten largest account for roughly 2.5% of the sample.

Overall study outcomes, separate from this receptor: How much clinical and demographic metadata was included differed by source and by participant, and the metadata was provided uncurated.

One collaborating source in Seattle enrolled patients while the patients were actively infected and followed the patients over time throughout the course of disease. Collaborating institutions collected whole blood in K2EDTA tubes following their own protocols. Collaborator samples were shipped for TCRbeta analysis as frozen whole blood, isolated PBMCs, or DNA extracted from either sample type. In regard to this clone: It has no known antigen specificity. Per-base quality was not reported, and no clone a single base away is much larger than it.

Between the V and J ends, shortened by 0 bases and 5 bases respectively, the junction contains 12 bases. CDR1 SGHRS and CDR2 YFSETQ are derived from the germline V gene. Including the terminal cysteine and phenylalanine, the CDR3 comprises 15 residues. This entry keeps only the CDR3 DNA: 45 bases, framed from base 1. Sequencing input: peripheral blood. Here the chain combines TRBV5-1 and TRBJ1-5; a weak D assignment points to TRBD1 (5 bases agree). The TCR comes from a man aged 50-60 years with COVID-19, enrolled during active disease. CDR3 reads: CASSLEGIPYQPQHF. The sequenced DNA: TGCGCCAGCAGCTTGGAGGGGATCCCCTATCAGCCCCAGCATTTT. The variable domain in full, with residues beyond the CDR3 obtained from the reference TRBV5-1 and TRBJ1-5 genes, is KAGVTQTPRYLIKTRGQQVTLSCSPISGHRSVSWYQQTPGQGLQFLFEYFSETQRNKGNFPGRFSGRQFSNSRSEMNVSTLELGDSALYLCASSLEGIPYQPQHFGDGTRLSIL.